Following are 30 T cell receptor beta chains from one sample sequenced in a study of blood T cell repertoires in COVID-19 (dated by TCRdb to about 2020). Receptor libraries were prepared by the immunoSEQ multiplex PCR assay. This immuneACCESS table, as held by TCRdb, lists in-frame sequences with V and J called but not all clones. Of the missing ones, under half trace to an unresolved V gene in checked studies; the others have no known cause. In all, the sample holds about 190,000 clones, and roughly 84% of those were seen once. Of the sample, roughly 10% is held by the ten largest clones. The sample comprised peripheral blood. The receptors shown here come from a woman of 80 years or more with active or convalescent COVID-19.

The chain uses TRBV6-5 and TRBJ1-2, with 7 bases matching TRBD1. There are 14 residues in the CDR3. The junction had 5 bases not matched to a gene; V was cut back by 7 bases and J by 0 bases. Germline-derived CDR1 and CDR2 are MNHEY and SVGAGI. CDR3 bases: TGTGCCAGCAAACTCGACAGGGCTAACTATGGCTACACCTTC. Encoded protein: CASKLDRANYGYTF.

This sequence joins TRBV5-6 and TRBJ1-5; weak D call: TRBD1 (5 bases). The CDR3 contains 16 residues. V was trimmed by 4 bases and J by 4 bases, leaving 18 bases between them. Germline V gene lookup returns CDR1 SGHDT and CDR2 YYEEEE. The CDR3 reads CASSLWTMPGNQPQHF. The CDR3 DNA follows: TGTGCCAGCAGCCTTTGGACGATGCCAGGGAATCAGCCCCAGCATTTT.

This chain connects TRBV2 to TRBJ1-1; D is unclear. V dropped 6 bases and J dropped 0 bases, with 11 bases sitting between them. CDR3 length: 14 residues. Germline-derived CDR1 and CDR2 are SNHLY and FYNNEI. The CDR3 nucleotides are TGTGCCAGCAGGCTCATTCCTATGAACACTGAAGCTTTCTTT. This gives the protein CASRLIPMNTEAFF.

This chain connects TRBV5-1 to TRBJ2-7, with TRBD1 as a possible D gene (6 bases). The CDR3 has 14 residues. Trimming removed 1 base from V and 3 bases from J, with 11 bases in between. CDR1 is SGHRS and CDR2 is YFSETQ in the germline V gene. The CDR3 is CASSLNRVGYEQYF. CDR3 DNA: TGCGCCAGCAGCTTGAACAGGGTGGGCTACGAGCAGTACTTC.

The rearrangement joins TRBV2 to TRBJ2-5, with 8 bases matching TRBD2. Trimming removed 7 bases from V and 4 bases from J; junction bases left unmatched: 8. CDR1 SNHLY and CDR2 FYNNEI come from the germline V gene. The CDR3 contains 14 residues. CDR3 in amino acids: CASTKRERGETQYF. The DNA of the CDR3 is TGTGCCAGCACTAAGCGGGAGAGGGGAGAGACCCAGTACTTC.

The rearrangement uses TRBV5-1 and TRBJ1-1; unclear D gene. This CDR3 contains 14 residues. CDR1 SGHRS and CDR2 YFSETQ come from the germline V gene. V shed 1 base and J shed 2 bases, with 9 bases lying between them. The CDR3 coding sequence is TGCGCCAGCAGCTTGACAGTTTATAACACTGAAGCTTTCTTT. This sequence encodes CASSLTVYNTEAFF.

CDR3 residues: CASSLAGLRYQETQYF. The CDR3 DNA follows: TGTGCCAGCAGCTTAGCGGGACTTCGGTACCAAGAGACCCAGTACTTC. The rearrangement uses TRBV28 and TRBJ2-5; 8 bases map to TRBD2. Germline V gene lookup returns CDR1 MDHEN and CDR2 SYDVKM. Trimming took 6 bases from V and 0 from J; bases not matched to a gene: 9. This CDR3 contains 16 residues.

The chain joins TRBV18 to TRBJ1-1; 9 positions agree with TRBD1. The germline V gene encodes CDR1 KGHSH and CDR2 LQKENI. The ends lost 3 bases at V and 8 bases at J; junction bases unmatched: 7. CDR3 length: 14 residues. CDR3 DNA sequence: TGTGCCAGCTCACCCAAACAGGGGGCGGGGGAAGCTTTCTTT. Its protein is CASSPKQGAGEAFF.

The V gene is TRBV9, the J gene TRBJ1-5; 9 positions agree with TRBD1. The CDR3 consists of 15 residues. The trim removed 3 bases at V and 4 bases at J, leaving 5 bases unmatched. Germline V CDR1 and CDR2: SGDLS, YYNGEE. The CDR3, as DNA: TGTGCCAGCAGCGGGGGGACAGGGTCAAATCAGCCCCAGCATTTT. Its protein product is CASSGGTGSNQPQHF.

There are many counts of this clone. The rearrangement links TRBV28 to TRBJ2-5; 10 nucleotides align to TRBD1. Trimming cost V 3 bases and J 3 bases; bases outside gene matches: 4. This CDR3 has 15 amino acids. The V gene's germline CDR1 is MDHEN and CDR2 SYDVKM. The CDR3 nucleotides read TGTGCCAGCAGTTTCCGTGGGACAGGGGAAGAGACCCAGTACTTC. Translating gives CASSFRGTGEETQYF.

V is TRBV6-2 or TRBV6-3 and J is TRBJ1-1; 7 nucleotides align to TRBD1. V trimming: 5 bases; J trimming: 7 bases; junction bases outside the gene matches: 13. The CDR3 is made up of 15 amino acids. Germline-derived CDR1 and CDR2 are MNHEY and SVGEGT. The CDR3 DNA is TGTGCCAGCAGTCTTGTGTCGAGACAGGGAGTTGAAGCTTTCTTT. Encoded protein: CASSLVSRQGVEAFF.

The CDR3 sequence is CASSDVAGSGNTIYF. The CDR3 DNA follows: TGTGCCAGCAGTGATGTCGCGGGCTCTGGAAACACCATATATTTT. The chain joins TRBV25-1 to TRBJ1-3; D is ambiguous. CDR1 and CDR2 from the germline V gene are MGHDK and SYGVNS. Trimming removed 3 bases at V and 0 bases at J, with 9 bases between. The CDR3 is 15 amino acids.

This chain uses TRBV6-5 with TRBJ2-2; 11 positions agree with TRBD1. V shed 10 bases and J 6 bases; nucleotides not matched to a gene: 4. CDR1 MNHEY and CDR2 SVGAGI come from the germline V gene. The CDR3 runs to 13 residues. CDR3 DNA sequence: TGTGCCACAAGGGACAGGGGGGCCGGGGAGCTGTTTTTT. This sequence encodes CATRDRGAGELFF.

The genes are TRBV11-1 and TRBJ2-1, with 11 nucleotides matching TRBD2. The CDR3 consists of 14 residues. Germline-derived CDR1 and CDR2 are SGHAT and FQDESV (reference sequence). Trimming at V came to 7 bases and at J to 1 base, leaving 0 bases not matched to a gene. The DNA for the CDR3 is TGTGCCAGCATAGCGGGAGGGTCCTACAATGAGCAGTTCTTC. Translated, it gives CASIAGGSYNEQFF.

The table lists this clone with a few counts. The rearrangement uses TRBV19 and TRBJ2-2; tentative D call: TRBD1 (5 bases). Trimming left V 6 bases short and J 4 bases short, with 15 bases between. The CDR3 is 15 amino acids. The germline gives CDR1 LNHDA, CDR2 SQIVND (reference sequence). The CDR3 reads CASRAHRLGTGELFF. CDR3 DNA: TGTGCCAGTAGGGCCCACAGGTTGGGCACCGGGGAGCTGTTTTTT.

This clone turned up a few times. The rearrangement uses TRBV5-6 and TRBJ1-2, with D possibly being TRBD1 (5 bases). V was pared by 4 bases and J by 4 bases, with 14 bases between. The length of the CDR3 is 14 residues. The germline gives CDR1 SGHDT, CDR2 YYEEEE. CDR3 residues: CASSPGGGIYGYTF. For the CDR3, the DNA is TGTGCCAGCAGCCCGGGGGGAGGGATCTATGGCTACACCTTC. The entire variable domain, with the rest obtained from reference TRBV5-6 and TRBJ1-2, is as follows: DAGVTQSPTHLIKTRGQQVTLRCSPKSGHDTVSWYQQALGQGPQFIFQYYEEEERQRGNFPDRFSGHQFPNYSSELNVNALLLGDSALYLCASSPGGGIYGYTFGSGTRLTVV.

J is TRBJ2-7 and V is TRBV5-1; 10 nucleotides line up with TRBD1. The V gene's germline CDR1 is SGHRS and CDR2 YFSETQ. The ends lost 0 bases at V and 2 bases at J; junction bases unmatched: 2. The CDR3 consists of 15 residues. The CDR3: CASSLGGTGAYEQYF. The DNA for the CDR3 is TGCGCCAGCAGCTTGGGCGGGACAGGGGCCTACGAGCAGTACTTC.

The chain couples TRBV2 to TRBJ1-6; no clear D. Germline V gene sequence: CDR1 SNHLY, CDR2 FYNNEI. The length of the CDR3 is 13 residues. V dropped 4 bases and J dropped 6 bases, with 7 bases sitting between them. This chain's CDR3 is CASSGRVNSPLHF. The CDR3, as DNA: TGTGCCAGCAGTGGGCGGGTTAATTCACCCCTCCACTTT. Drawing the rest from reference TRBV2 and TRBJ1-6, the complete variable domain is EPEVTQTPSHQVTQMGQEVILRCVPISNHLYFYWYRQILGQKVEFLVSFYNNEISEKSEIFDDQFSVERPDGSNFTLKIRSTKLEDSAMYFCASSGRVNSPLHFGNGTRLTVT.

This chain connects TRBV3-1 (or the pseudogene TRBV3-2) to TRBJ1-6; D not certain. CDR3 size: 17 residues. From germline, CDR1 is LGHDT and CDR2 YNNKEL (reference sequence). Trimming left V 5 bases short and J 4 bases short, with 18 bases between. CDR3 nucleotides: TGTGCCAGCAGCGAAACTCCTGGACGGGGATATAATTCACCCCTCCACTTT. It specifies CASSETPGRGYNSPLHF.

The CDR3 sequence is CAWSVQGAKNIQYF. In nucleotides, the CDR3 is TGTGCCTGGAGTGTACAGGGAGCCAAAAACATTCAGTACTTC. The chain carries TRBV30 and TRBJ2-4; tentative D call: TRBD1 (6 bases). The V end was cut by 0 bases, the J end by 0 bases, with 6 bases between. Germline assignment: CDR1 GTSNPN and CDR2 SVGIG (reference sequence). The CDR3 spans 14 residues.

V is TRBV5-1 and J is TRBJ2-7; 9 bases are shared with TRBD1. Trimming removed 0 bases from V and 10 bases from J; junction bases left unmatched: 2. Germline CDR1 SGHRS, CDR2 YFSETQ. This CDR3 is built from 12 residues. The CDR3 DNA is TGCGCCAGCAGCTTGGGACAGGGGGTCCAGTACTTC. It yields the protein CASSLGQGVQYF.

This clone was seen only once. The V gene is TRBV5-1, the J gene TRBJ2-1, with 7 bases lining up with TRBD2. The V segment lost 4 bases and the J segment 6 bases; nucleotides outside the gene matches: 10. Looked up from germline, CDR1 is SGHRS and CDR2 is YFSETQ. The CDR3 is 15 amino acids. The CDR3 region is CASSPASGKVNEQFF. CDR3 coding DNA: TGCGCCAGCAGCCCTGCCAGCGGGAAGGTCAATGAGCAGTTCTTC. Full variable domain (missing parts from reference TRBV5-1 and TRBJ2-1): KAGVTQTPRYLIKTRGQQVTLSCSPISGHRSVSWYQQTPGQGLQFLFEYFSETQRNKGNFPGRFSGRQFSNSRSEMNVSTLELGDSALYLCASSPASGKVNEQFFGPGTRLTVL.

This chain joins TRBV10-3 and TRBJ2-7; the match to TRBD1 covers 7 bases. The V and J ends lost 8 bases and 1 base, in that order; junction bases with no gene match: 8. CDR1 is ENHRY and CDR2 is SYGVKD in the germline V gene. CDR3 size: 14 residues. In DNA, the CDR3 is TGTGCCATCGCCCGACAGGGTGATTCCTACGAGCAGTACTTC. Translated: CAIARQGDSYEQYF.

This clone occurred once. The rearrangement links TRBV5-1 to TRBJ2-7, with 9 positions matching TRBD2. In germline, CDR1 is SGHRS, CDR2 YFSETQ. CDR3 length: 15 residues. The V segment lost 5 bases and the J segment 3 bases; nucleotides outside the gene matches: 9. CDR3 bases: TGCGCCAGCAGTTATGGAGCGGGAGGTTTCTACGAGCAGTACTTC. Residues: CASSYGAGGFYEQYF.

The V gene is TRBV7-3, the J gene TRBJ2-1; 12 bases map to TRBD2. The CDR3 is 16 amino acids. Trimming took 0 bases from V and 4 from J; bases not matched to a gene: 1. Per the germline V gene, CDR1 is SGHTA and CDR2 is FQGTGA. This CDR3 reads CASSLTTSGSYNEQFF. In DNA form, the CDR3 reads TGTGCCAGCAGCTTAACGACTAGCGGGAGTTACAATGAGCAGTTCTTC.

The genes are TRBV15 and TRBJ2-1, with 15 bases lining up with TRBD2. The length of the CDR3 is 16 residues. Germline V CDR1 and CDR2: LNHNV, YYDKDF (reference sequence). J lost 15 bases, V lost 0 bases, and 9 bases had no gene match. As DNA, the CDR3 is TGTGCCACCAGCAGAGATGCCGGGACTAGCGGGAGGATGCGGTTCTTC. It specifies CATSRDAGTSGRMRFF.

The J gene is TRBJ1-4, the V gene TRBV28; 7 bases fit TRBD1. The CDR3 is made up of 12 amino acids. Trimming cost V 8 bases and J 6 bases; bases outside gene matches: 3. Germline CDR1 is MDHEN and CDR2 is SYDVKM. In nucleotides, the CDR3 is TGTGCCAGCGGGACAGAGTATGAAAAACTGTTTTTT. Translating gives CASGTEYEKLFF.

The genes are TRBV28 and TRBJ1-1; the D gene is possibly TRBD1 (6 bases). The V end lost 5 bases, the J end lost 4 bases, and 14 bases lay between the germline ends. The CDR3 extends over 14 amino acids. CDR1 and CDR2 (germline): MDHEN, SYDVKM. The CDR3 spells CASSMRQASTEAFF. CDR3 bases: TGTGCCAGCAGTATGAGACAGGCTTCCACTGAAGCTTTCTTT.

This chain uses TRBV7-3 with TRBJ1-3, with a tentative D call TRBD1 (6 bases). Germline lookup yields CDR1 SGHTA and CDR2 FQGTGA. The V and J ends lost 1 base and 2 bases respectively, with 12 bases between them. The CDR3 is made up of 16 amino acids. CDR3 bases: TGTGCCAGCAGCTTAAGCCTGGGGGCGGCTGGAAACACCATATATTTT. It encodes CASSLSLGAAGNTIYF.

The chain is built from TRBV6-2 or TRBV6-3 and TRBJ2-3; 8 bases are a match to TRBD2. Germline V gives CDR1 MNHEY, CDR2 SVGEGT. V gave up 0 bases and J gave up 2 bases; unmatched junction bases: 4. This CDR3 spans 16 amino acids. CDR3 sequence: CASSYSGRGATDTQYF. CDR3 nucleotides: TGTGCCAGCAGTTACTCGGGGCGGGGGGCCACAGATACGCAGTATTTT.